Listed below are T cell receptor beta chains from one sample, sequenced in a study of T cell changes during pregnancy in multiple sclerosis. Assay: immunoSEQ multiplex PCR; the TCRdb copy retains only in-frame clones and omits some. The table lists approximately 34,000 clones, around 92% of them singletons. This specimen was CD4+ T cells from peripheral blood mononuclear cells, taken after pregnancy. The receptors were sampled from a female donor with multiple sclerosis, enrolled in a pregnancy study. Both conserved end residues are part of each CDR3. Fields, in order: clone size, CDR3 length, J gene, V gene, CDR3 protein. Not every row has a clone size; where given, it reads once, few, many or a size class.

NA 15 TRBJ2-1 TRBV2 CASSRHQALYNEQFF
NA 14 TRBJ1-2 TRBV7-2 CASSFGRGAYGYTF
NA 14 TRBJ1-1 TRBV19 CASSIGGANTEAFF
NA 16 TRBJ1-4 TRBV27 CASSLSYRQGGEKLFF
NA 16 TRBJ1-2 TRBV15 CATSPAGTPSNYGYTF
NA 12 TRBJ2-3 TRBV18 CASSPGPDTQYF
NA 14 TRBJ1-4 TRBV11-2 CASSPGGTNEKLFF
NA 16 TRBJ2-5 TRBV7-2 CASSLFFSGSGETQYF
few 13 TRBJ2-7 TRBV2 CASSVSVGYEQYF
NA 13 TRBJ1-2 TRBV10-3 CASTGTTNYGYTF
once 13 TRBJ1-2 TRBV21-1 CASSNRDRAFYTF
few 14 TRBJ2-1 TRBV7-6 CASSSFGTYNEQFF
NA 13 TRBJ2-7 TRBV5-1 CASSAGLEYEQYF
NA 14 TRBJ1-1 TRBV19 CASNADRPNTEAFF
NA 15 TRBJ2-1 TRBV5-1 CASSLEAGMYNEQFF
NA 13 TRBJ2-7 TRBV30 CAMSRDRGGEQYF
NA 14 TRBJ2-7 TRBV2 CASSEATSVYEQYF
NA 12 TRBJ2-1 TRBV10-3 CAIMGKSNEQFF
NA 15 TRBJ2-4 TRBV29-1 CSVEDLSGTVNIQYF
NA 15 TRBJ2-2 TRBV2 CASSLASGSPGELFF
NA 16 TRBJ1-5 TRBV13 CASSLGGAGGDQPQHF
NA 14 TRBJ1-2 TRBV25-1 CASSWTGNSYGYTF
NA 14 TRBJ2-7 TRBV14 CASSFGTSGTEQYF
NA 11 TRBJ1-4 TRBV29-1 CSVEGSEKLFF
NA 16 TRBJ1-5 TRBV19 CASSTRTGGGNQPQHF